Presented here are 30 T cell receptor beta chains from one specimen sequenced in a study of blood T cell repertoires in COVID-19. Data came from immunoSEQ multiplex PCR; TCRdb stores just in-frame clones and leaves some out. The sample carries about 230,000 clones, more than 70% recorded once. The sequenced sample was PBMCs or T cells enriched from blood (not recorded which). The receptors shown here come from a woman aged 40 to 50 with acute COVID-19.

The rearrangement uses TRBV6-2 or TRBV6-3 and TRBJ2-2; 9 bases line up with TRBD2. V was clipped by 2 bases and J by 7 bases; unmatched bases: 17. The V gene's germline CDR1 is MNHEY and CDR2 SVGEGT. The CDR3 runs to 19 residues. The CDR3 DNA follows: TGTGCCAGCAGTTACCGGCTAGCGGGGCTCGGAGGGGTTGACGGGGAGCTGTTTTTT. This sequence encodes CASSYRLAGLGGVDGELFF.

The J gene is TRBJ2-3, the V gene TRBV29-1; TRBD1 might be the D (5 bases). CDR1 SQVTM and CDR2 ANQGSEA come from the germline V gene. Deletions cut 2 bases from V and 1 base from J, with 19 bases between. This CDR3 is 17 amino acids long. The CDR3 nucleotides read TGCAGCGTTGAAATTCCCCAGACAGCCTCTCGCACAGATACGCAGTATTTT. Translation: CSVEIPQTASRTDTQYF.

The chain has TRBV6-6 and TRBJ2-7; 10 bases are shared with TRBD2. J was trimmed by 4 bases and V by 2 bases; bases with no gene match: 5. Looked up from germline, CDR1 is MNHNY and CDR2 is SVGAGI (reference sequence). The CDR3 length is 15 residues. Here the CDR3 reads CASSYEAGGWYEQYF. The CDR3 region has the DNA TGTGCCAGCAGTTACGAAGCGGGGGGGTGGTACGAGCAGTACTTC.

Remarks on this clone: Relative to the germline gene, one junction end is altered; a read error may explain this. This chain connects TRBV7-7 to TRBJ2-1; 10 bases match TRBD2. CDR1 SSHAT and CDR2 FNYEAQ come from the germline V gene (reference sequence). The CDR3 spans 13 residues. CDR3 bases: TGTGCTAGCAGCTTAGCGGGGGGTCGAAACCAGTTCTTC. As protein: CASSLAGGRNQFF.

In nucleotides, the CDR3 is TGTGCCAGCAGAGACCATGGGGGGGTAGAAGGCTATGGCTACACCTTC. Residues: CASRDHGGVEGYGYTF. The chain joins TRBV19 to TRBJ1-2; maybe TRBD1 (5 bases). The V end was cut by 9 bases, the J end by 4 bases, with 24 bases between. Germline V gives CDR1 LNHDA, CDR2 SQIVND (reference sequence). The CDR3 runs 16 residues.

Here the CDR3 DNA reads TGTGCCATCAGAGGGACAGGGGACACTGAAGCTTTCTTT. Translating gives CAIRGTGDTEAFF. This rearrangement joins TRBV10-3 to TRBJ1-1; 10 nucleotides align to TRBD1. Germline CDR1 ENHRY, CDR2 SYGVKD. J lost 3 bases, V lost 6 bases, and 1 base had no gene match. The length of the CDR3 is 13 residues.

The chain recombines TRBV28 with TRBJ2-1, with TRBD1 as a possible D gene (6 bases). Trimming pared 3 bases from V and 0 bases from J, leaving 9 bases between. The V gene's germline CDR1 is MDHEN and CDR2 SYDVKM. This CDR3 is built from 15 residues. The CDR3 DNA reads as TGTGCCAGCAGTTTCCCAGGGGTCTCCTACAATGAGCAGTTCTTC. Translating gives CASSFPGVSYNEQFF.

This clone showed up just once. The V gene is TRBV14, the J gene TRBJ2-1, with TRBD1 as a possible D gene (6 bases). V dropped 1 base and J dropped 2 bases, with 9 bases sitting between them. The CDR3 runs to 15 residues. Germline CDR1 and CDR2: SGHDN and FVKESK. CDR3 amino acids: CASSQVRGTYNEQFF. CDR3 in DNA: TGTGCCAGCAGCCAAGTTAGGGGGACCTACAATGAGCAGTTCTTC.

The chain is built from TRBV5-1 and TRBJ1-2, with TRBD1 matching 7 bases. With V trimmed by 0 bases and J by 7 bases, 3 bases remained unmatched. The length of the CDR3 is 13 residues. Germline V CDR1 and CDR2: SGHRS, YFSETQ. The CDR3 sequence: CASSLAQGFGYTF. The CDR3 DNA sequence: TGCGCCAGCAGCTTGGCACAGGGGTTTGGCTACACCTTC. Full variable domain (rest looked up from reference TRBV5-1 and TRBJ1-2): KAGVTQTPRYLIKTRGQQVTLSCSPISGHRSVSWYQQTPGQGLQFLFEYFSETQRNKGNFPGRFSGRQFSNSRSEMNVSTLELGDSALYLCASSLAQGFGYTFGSGTRLTVV.

The chain recombines TRBV11-2 with TRBJ1-1; D is perhaps TRBD1 (5 bases). Germline assignment: CDR1 SGHAT and CDR2 FQNNGV. V lost 0 bases to trimming and J lost 4 bases, with 9 bases between them. The CDR3 loop spans 14 amino acids. CDR3: CASSLEWGGTEAFF. The CDR3 nucleotides read TGTGCCAGCAGCTTAGAATGGGGGGGCACTGAAGCTTTCTTT.

J is TRBJ2-7 and V is TRBV3-1 (or the pseudogene TRBV3-2); D unresolved. The length of the CDR3 is 15 residues. The V end was cut by 2 bases, the J end by 3 bases, with 14 bases between. CDR1 and CDR2 (germline): LGHDT, YNNKEL (reference sequence). This chain's CDR3 is CASSQCVVEIYEQYV. For the CDR3, the DNA is TGTGCCAGCAGCCAATGTGTTGTGGAGATCTACGAGCAGTACGTC.

A single count supports this clone. The chain is built from TRBV2 and TRBJ2-7; a possible D gene is TRBD2 (5 bases). Germline CDR1 and CDR2: SNHLY and FYNNEI. This CDR3 region has 12 residues. Trimming removed 4 bases from V and 2 bases from J, with 6 bases in between. This CDR3 reads CASSVGTYEQYV. CDR3 DNA sequence: TGTGCCAGCAGTGTCGGGACCTACGAGCAGTACGTC.

The chain uses TRBV19 and TRBJ1-1; TRBD1 might be the D (5 bases). Germline CDR1 and CDR2: LNHDA and SQIVND (reference sequence). This CDR3 is 12 amino acids long. With 5 bases removed from V and 11 bases from J, the gap between germline ends came to 15 bases. CDR3 in amino acids: CASSPRGSGAFF. The CDR3 DNA follows: TGTGCCAGTAGTCCTCGGGGGTCTGGGGCTTTCTTT.

The chain combines TRBV24-1 with TRBJ2-3, with 7 bases lining up with TRBD1. The length of the CDR3 is 15 residues. Germline loops: CDR1 KGHDR, CDR2 SFDVKD. Trimming took 4 bases from V and 2 from J; bases not matched to a gene: 5. CDR3 protein: CATSDPGQDTDTQYF. The CDR3 DNA reads TGTGCCACCAGTGACCCCGGACAGGACACAGATACGCAGTATTTT.

This sequence joins TRBV9 and TRBJ2-2; 9 positions agree with TRBD1. Losses at the gene ends were 5 bases for V and 7 bases for J; bases not matched to a gene: 9. There are 15 residues in the CDR3. Looked up from germline, CDR1 is SGDLS and CDR2 is YYNGEE. This chain's CDR3 is CASRVGTGSFGELFF. CDR3 nucleotide sequence: TGTGCCAGCAGAGTGGGGACAGGGAGTTTCGGGGAGCTGTTTTTT. Based on the CDR3 plus reference TRBV9 and TRBJ2-2, the full variable domain is DSGVTQTPKHLITATGQRVTLRCSPRSGDLSVYWYQQSLDQGLQFLIQYYNGEERAKGNILERFSAQQFPDLHSELNLSSLELGDSALYFCASRVGTGSFGELFFGEGSRLTVL.

This sequence joins TRBV4-1 and TRBJ1-4; D is uncertain. CDR1 is MGHRA, CDR2 YSYEKL, per germline. Trimming stripped 4 bases from V and 7 bases from J, with 16 bases between. CDR3 length: 15 residues. The CDR3 nucleotides read TGCGCCAGCAGCCCCCGGGGAGCAGGAATTGAAAAACTGTTTTTT. Residues: CASSPRGAGIEKLFF.

The chain carries TRBV29-1 and TRBJ1-6; TRBD1 matches 10 bases. The CDR3 consists of 13 residues. In germline, CDR1 is SQVTM, CDR2 ANQGSEA. The CDR3 is CGTGESYNSPLHF. For the CDR3, the DNA is TGCGGGACAGGGGAAAGCTATAATTCACCCCTCCACTTT. Full variable domain (rest looked up from reference TRBV29-1 and TRBJ1-6): SAVISQKPSRDICQRGTSLTIQCQVDSQVTMMFWYRQQPGQSLTLIATANQGSEATYESGFVIDKFPISRPNLTFSTLTVSNMSPEDSSIYLCGTGESYNSPLHFGNGTRLTVT.

The chain combines TRBV2 with TRBJ1-4; D remains ambiguous. The CDR3 spans 12 residues. V was shortened by 7 bases and J by 5 bases, with 8 bases between the two germline ends. Germline CDR1 SNHLY, CDR2 FYNNEI. The CDR3 DNA reads TGTGCCAGCATGGAGGAAAATGAAAAACTGTTTTTT. Its protein product is CASMEENEKLFF.

This clone was recorded only once. The chain carries TRBV24-1 and TRBJ2-1, with 7 bases lining up with TRBD2. The V gene's germline CDR1 is KGHDR and CDR2 SFDVKD. There are 13 residues in the CDR3. Trimming cost V 3 bases and J 9 bases; bases outside gene matches: 4. CDR3 protein: CATSDGRAGEQFF. The CDR3 DNA reads TGTGCCACCAGTGATGGGAGGGCAGGTGAGCAGTTCTTC.

This chain uses TRBV9 with TRBJ2-1; TRBD1 matches at 8 bases. The CDR3 is made up of 14 amino acids. Germline V gene sequence: CDR1 SGDLS, CDR2 YYNGEE. The ends lost 3 bases at V and 7 bases at J; junction bases unmatched: 6. For the CDR3, the DNA is TGTGCCAGCAGCGGGACAGGGTGGAGAAATGAGCAGTTCTTC. Amino acid sequence: CASSGTGWRNEQFF.

This clone was recorded only once. The chain employs TRBV9 and TRBJ2-5, with D unclear. The CDR3 has 13 amino acids. V lost 0 bases and J lost 2, with 5 bases in between. Germline V gene lookup returns CDR1 SGDLS and CDR2 YYNGEE. The CDR3 here is CASSVAQQETQYF. CDR3 bases: TGTGCCAGCAGCGTAGCCCAACAAGAGACCCAGTACTTC.

The V and J genes are TRBV4-1 and TRBJ1-5; 7 bases align to TRBD1. The V gene's germline CDR1 is MGHRA and CDR2 YSYEKL. V was pared by 0 bases and J by 3 bases, with 5 bases of the junction left unmatched. The CDR3 sequence is 16 residues long. This chain's CDR3 is CASSQEDTGANQPQHF. CDR3 in DNA: TGCGCCAGCAGCCAAGAAGATACAGGGGCCAATCAGCCCCAGCATTTT.

The V and J genes are TRBV20-1 and TRBJ2-5; D remains unclear. The V and J ends lost 3 bases and 0 bases respectively, with 8 bases between them. The CDR3 length is 13 residues. Germline lookup yields CDR1 DFQATT and CDR2 SNEGSKA (reference sequence). The chain's CDR3 is CSASSEHQETQYF. In DNA, the CDR3 is TGCAGTGCTAGTTCAGAACACCAAGAGACCCAGTACTTC.

This sequence joins TRBV29-1 and TRBJ2-2; D possibly corresponds to TRBD2 (5 bases). The CDR3 runs 14 residues. CDR1 SQVTM and CDR2 ANQGSEA come from the germline V gene. V was clipped by 7 bases and J by 4 bases, with 16 bases between them. The CDR3 nucleotides are TGCAGCGAGGGCGAGCGGAGCTTCACCGGGGAGCTGTTTTTT. Protein: CSEGERSFTGELFF.

The chain has TRBV5-6 and TRBJ1-2, with D unresolved. With 4 bases removed from V and 1 base from J, the gap between germline ends came to 2 bases. Germline-derived CDR1 and CDR2 are SGHDT and YYEEEE. The CDR3 sequence is 11 residues long. The CDR3 nucleotides are TGTGCCAGCAGCCTTAACTATGGCTACACCTTC. Its protein is CASSLNYGYTF. Complete variable domain (other parts from reference TRBV5-6 and TRBJ1-2): DAGVTQSPTHLIKTRGQQVTLRCSPKSGHDTVSWYQQALGQGPQFIFQYYEEEERQRGNFPDRFSGHQFPNYSSELNVNALLLGDSALYLCASSLNYGYTFGSGTRLTVV.

V and J are TRBV14 and TRBJ2-7; a possible D gene is TRBD2 (6 bases). Germline loops: CDR1 SGHDN, CDR2 FVKESK. The CDR3 is 16 amino acids. V lost 0 bases and J 3 bases, leaving 15 bases between the germline ends. CDR3 protein: CASSQDIRGNYYEQYV. The CDR3 DNA reads TGTGCCAGCAGCCAAGATATCCGCGGGAACTACTACGAGCAGTACGTC.

The chain employs TRBV7-8 and TRBJ2-7; 7 bases are a match to TRBD2. CDR1 SGHVS and CDR2 FQNEAQ come from the germline V gene. The CDR3 contains 16 residues. Germline trimming cut 3 bases from V and 1 base from J; bases unmatched to any gene: 9. CDR3 bases: TGTGCCAGCAGCTTCTTACACCCTAGCGGATCCTACGAGCAGTACGTC. It codes for CASSFLHPSGSYEQYV.

This clone was detected only once. The rearrangement joins TRBV5-4 to TRBJ2-5; TRBD2 is a possible D gene (7 bases). The germline V gene encodes CDR1 SGHNT and CDR2 YYREEE (reference sequence). Trimming took off 4 bases at V and 5 bases at J, with 12 bases between the two ends. The CDR3 length is 13 residues. The DNA of the CDR3 is TGTGCCAGCAGCCGGGGGGCCCCGGAGACCCAGTACTTC. This encodes CASSRGAPETQYF.

V and J are TRBV29-1 and TRBJ2-7, with D possibly being TRBD2 (6 bases). The CDR3 consists of 12 residues. The germline V gene encodes CDR1 SQVTM and CDR2 ANQGSEA. The V end was cut by 4 bases, the J end by 4 bases, with 11 bases between. The CDR3 is CSVVMGTYEQYF. The CDR3 DNA is TGCAGCGTTGTGATGGGGACTTACGAGCAGTACTTC.

This chain connects TRBV19 to TRBJ2-5; 10 positions match TRBD1. The CDR3 runs to 15 residues. J gave up 5 bases and V 3 bases, and 6 bases lay outside the gene matches. Germline assignment: CDR1 LNHDA and CDR2 SQIVND (reference sequence). CDR3 loop: CASSIGTGVGETQYF. As DNA, the CDR3 is TGTGCCAGTAGTATTGGGACAGGGGTGGGGGAGACCCAGTACTTC.